This T cell receptor (beta chain) was identified during a study of spatial heterogeneity in lung cancer. Looking at the study overall: Detected beta-chain sequences consistently exceeded alpha-chain sequences. Each unique TCR and UMI combination was seen more than ten times on average in raw reads. General study results and limits: Coverage was estimated at roughly 7% of tumor T cells for alpha chains and about 13% for beta chains. Tracking of tumor mutation counts was seen in expanded intratumoral alpha and beta TCR counts.

In this sample, this clonotype turned up once. What it binds is not known. Documented time point: sample taken at primary tumor resection. Unsorted whole RNA from tumor, nontumor lung or frozen PBMC underwent sequencing. CDR1 and CDR2 (germline): DFQATT, SNEGSKA (reference sequence). The CDR3 length is 16 residues. Trimming at V came to 6 bases and at J to 4 bases, leaving 14 bases not matched to a gene. TCRdb processed the 5' RACE reads anew with MiXCR; each CDR3 protein has one entry. The sample yields about 10,000 distinct CDR3 sequences, over 50% seen once. The specimen comprised lung tumor tissue, sampled at surgery. This receptor was taken from a female donor with early-stage non-small cell lung cancer. The rearrangement joins TRBV20-1 to TRBJ1-1; 10 bases agree with TRBD1. CDR3 nucleotide sequence: TGCAGTGCCCCATTGAGTACCGGGACAGGGGCCACTGAAGCTTTCTTT. Translating gives CSAPLSTGTGATEAFF.